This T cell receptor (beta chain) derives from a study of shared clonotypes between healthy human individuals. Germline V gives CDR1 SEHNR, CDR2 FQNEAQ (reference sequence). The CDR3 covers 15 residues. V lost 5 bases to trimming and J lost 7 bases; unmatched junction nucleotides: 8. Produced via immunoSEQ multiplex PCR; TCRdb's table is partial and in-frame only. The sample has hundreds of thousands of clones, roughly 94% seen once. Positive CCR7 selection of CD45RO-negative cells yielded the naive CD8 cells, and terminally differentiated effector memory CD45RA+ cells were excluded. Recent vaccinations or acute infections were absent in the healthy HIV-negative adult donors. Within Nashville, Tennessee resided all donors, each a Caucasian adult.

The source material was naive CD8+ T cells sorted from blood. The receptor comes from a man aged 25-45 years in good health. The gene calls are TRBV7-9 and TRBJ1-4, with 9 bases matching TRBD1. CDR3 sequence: CASSTQQGAGEKLFF. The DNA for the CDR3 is TGTGCCAGCAGCACTCAACAGGGGGCCGGTGAAAAACTGTTTTTT.